These T cell receptor beta chains were read from a single sample in a study of blood T cell repertoires in COVID-19. Clones were read by immunoSEQ multiplex PCR, and TCRdb kept only the in-frame ones, dropping some. This sample has around 82,000 clones, with 75% to 95% found just once. The specimen was peripheral blood. The source is a human donor in a cohort sampled during active COVID-19. Each CDR3 is given without its conserved first and last residue.

TRBJ2-2 TRBV20-1 SASEGTSAVGELF
TRBJ2-7 TRBV4-2 ASSQAASGGSNSYEQY
TRBJ2-3 TRBV6-2/TRBV6-3 ASSYLRLTLSTDTQY
TRBJ2-3 TRBV7-9 ASSSTSGGALSTDTQY
TRBJ2-1 TRBV27 ASGPAGGGNEQF
TRBJ1-3 TRBV29-1 SVDGSSGNTIY
TRBJ1-1 TRBV5-4 ASSTQGWDTEAF
TRBJ2-3 TRBV28 ASSLGAGTDTQY
TRBJ2-3 TRBV6-1 ASSEVVLALADTQY
TRBJ1-1 TRBV18 ASSPNPGMVTEAF
TRBJ1-1 TRBV3-1/TRBV3-2 ASSPPRTGGDTEAF
TRBJ1-2 TRBV4-1 ASSQEQGGYGHT
TRBJ1-1 TRBV7-9 ASKPKNPGNTEAF
TRBJ2-2 TRBV27 ASSLWGETGELF
TRBJ2-5 TRBV27 ASRQGAGETQY
TRBJ2-7 TRBV28 ASSSLISPYEQY
TRBJ1-2 TRBV6-4 ASSARGQPNYGYT
TRBJ2-3 TRBV13 ASSLGQGAGTDTQY
TRBJ2-7 TRBV10-2 ASSAQGQSEQY
TRBJ1-2 TRBV15 ATSRDRGQGGYT
TRBJ2-5 TRBV7-6 ASSLGSGGLYQETQY
TRBJ2-5 TRBV19 ASSSSGTGVLASQY
TRBJ1-2 TRBV9 ASSDRDRATGYT
TRBJ2-3 TRBV11-2 ASSPSGGSTDTQY
TRBJ1-4 TRBV3-1/TRBV3-2 ASSPYRSTNEKLF
TRBJ2-2 TRBV28 ASKRHGTGNTGELF
TRBJ2-7 TRBV18 ASSPLDPGEQY
TRBJ2-7 TRBV6-2/TRBV6-3 ASSLSGHQDSYEQY
TRBJ2-5 TRBV6-1 ASSDFPGLGIETQY
TRBJ1-2 TRBV15 ATSGTDRVYGYT
TRBJ1-2 TRBV5-1 ASSLRGGYT
TRBJ1-1 TRBV29-1 SGVNTEAF
TRBJ2-1 TRBV5-1 ASSFTSSYNEQF
TRBJ2-3 TRBV9 ASSELTDTQY
TRBJ2-7 TRBV5-6 ASSLATKYEQY
TRBJ1-6 TRBV12-3/TRBV12-4 ASRGTGGSPLH
TRBJ2-3 TRBV7-2 ASSPVSGDTDTQY
TRBJ2-2 TRBV5-4 ASSFPTGVGELF
TRBJ1-2 TRBV3-1/TRBV3-2 ASSRDSFSSRNGYT
TRBJ2-3 TRBV7-9 ASSLGIAVRDTQY
TRBJ2-7 TRBV11-2 ASSAGTSDEQY
TRBJ2-7 TRBV29-1 SVEDRSYEQY
TRBJ1-5 TRBV18 ASSPNSGAGNQPQH
TRBJ1-2 TRBV5-1 ASSLAGENYGYT
TRBJ2-5 TRBV12-3/TRBV12-4 ASEEQGLGTQY
TRBJ1-3 TRBV28 ASQTGAGNTIY
TRBJ2-7 TRBV10-3 AISRTGNEQY
TRBJ2-5 TRBV7-2 ASSLVAGTGETQY
TRBJ1-2 TRBV10-3 AISSGANYGYT
TRBJ1-4 TRBV5-1 ASSLGQGTTNEKLF
TRBJ2-1 TRBV5-5 ASSLMSNREQF
TRBJ1-2 TRBV28 ASFDRANYGYT
TRBJ1-5 TRBV18 ASSPDRLGGQPQH
TRBJ1-1 TRBV9 ASGRNTEAF